This is a list of T cell receptor beta chains from one sample in a study of regulatory T cells in long-lasting Graves disease. TCRdb re-called the multiplex PCR reads through MiXCR, storing one row per CDR3 protein. Of a few hundred thousand distinct CDR3 sequences listed, less than 30% were seen once; the top ten hold 25% to 35%. The source was peripheral blood mononuclear cells (PBMCs), collected when the disease was refractory, from a patient treated with antithyroid drugs. All receptors derive from a woman aged 40 to 55 with Graves disease. Both conserved end residues are part of each CDR3. Fields, in order: V gene, clone size, J gene, D gene, CDR3 DNA, CDR3 protein. D genes are given only for firm matches. Size is omitted from some rows. Given values are once, few, many or a class for expanded clones.

v_call: TRBV27
clone_size: .
j_call: TRBJ2-7
d_call: TRBD2
cdr3_nt: TGTGCCAGCTCCCCCCAGGTAGCGGCGGGGGCCTACGAGCAGTACTTC
cdr3_aa: CASSPQVAAGAYEQYF

v_call: TRBV29-1
clone_size: many
j_call: TRBJ2-7
d_call: .
cdr3_nt: TGCAGCGGTCAACAGGGATACGAGCAGTACTTC
cdr3_aa: CSGQQGYEQYF

v_call: TRBV28
clone_size: many
j_call: TRBJ2-2
d_call: TRBD2
cdr3_nt: TGTGCCAGCAGTATAACTTCTAGCGGGAGGTTTACCGGGGAGCTGTTTTTT
cdr3_aa: CASSITSSGRFTGELFF

v_call: TRBV7-2
clone_size: .
j_call: TRBJ2-7
d_call: .
cdr3_nt: TGTGCCAGCAGCCCCTATACACTAGGATACGAGCAGTACTTC
cdr3_aa: CASSPYTLGYEQYF

v_call: TRBV5-1
clone_size: few
j_call: TRBJ2-7
d_call: .
cdr3_nt: TGCGCCAGCAGCCCCACGGGGGCGGCGGAGCAGTACTTC
cdr3_aa: CASSPTGAAEQYF

v_call: TRBV11-2
clone_size: many
j_call: TRBJ1-6
d_call: .
cdr3_nt: TGTGCCAGCAGCTTAAACGGGGGCAAAAGGCCTAATTCACCCCTCCACTTT
cdr3_aa: CASSLNGGKRPNSPLHF

v_call: TRBV12-3/TRBV12-4
clone_size: few
j_call: TRBJ2-4
d_call: .
cdr3_nt: TGTGCCAGCAGTCCCCTTGGGCTGCACCTAGCCAAAAACATTCAGTACTTC
cdr3_aa: CASSPLGLHLAKNIQYF

v_call: TRBV6-1
clone_size: few
j_call: TRBJ1-6
d_call: .
cdr3_nt: TGTGCCAGCAGTGCCGACGGGGGTAATTCACCCCTCCACTTT
cdr3_aa: CASSADGGNSPLHF

v_call: TRBV13
clone_size: few
j_call: TRBJ2-7
d_call: .
cdr3_nt: TGTGCCAGCAGCTCATTCTGGCAGGGCTCCCACGAGCAGTACTTC
cdr3_aa: CASSSFWQGSHEQYF

v_call: TRBV2
clone_size: many
j_call: TRBJ2-2
d_call: .
cdr3_nt: TGTGCCAGCAGGGGGATATTGAGTTGGGGGGAGCTGTTTTTT
cdr3_aa: CASRGILSWGELFF

v_call: TRBV28
clone_size: .
j_call: TRBJ2-7
d_call: TRBD1
cdr3_nt: TGTGCCAGCACCCGCAGGGGGCCCATCTCCTACGAGCAGTACTTC
cdr3_aa: CASTRRGPISYEQYF

v_call: TRBV2
clone_size: many
j_call: TRBJ1-5
d_call: TRBD1
cdr3_nt: TGTGCCAGCACGACCGGGACAGGGCTTAATCAGCCCCAGCATTTT
cdr3_aa: CASTTGTGLNQPQHF

v_call: TRBV7-9
clone_size: few
j_call: TRBJ2-7
d_call: TRBD1
cdr3_nt: TGTGCCAGCAGCTTAGCGCGTATCGGACAGGGGTTACACGAGCAGTACTTC
cdr3_aa: CASSLARIGQGLHEQYF

v_call: TRBV28
clone_size: many
j_call: TRBJ2-7
d_call: TRBD1
cdr3_nt: TGTGCCAGCGAGCCGGGACAGCGCTACGAGCAGTACTTC
cdr3_aa: CASEPGQRYEQYF

v_call: TRBV29-1
clone_size: .
j_call: TRBJ2-7
d_call: .
cdr3_nt: TGCAGCGTTGAAGCGGGCCGGGGCTACGAGCAGTACTTC
cdr3_aa: CSVEAGRGYEQYF